These 20 T cell receptor beta chains were all obtained from the same sample, sequenced in a study of blood T cell repertoires in COVID-19. Profiled with immunoSEQ multiplex PCR; TCRdb holds only in-frame clones, not every one. This sample has about 160,000 clones, with just under 85% found just once. Specimen: peripheral blood. Every receptor here comes from a woman older than 75 with acute or convalescent COVID-19.

Only a few counts were recorded for this clone. J is TRBJ1-1 and V is TRBV18, with TRBD1 as a possible D gene (6 bases). Germline CDR1 reads KGHSH; CDR2 reads LQKENI. The CDR3 sequence is 13 residues long. The germline V and J ends were trimmed by 6 bases and 6 bases, with 14 bases remaining between them. CDR3 region: CASSSGQLAEAFF. Here the CDR3 DNA reads TGTGCCAGCTCTTCCGGACAGTTGGCTGAAGCTTTCTTT.

This rearrangement joins TRBV5-4 to TRBJ1-2; 7 bases agree with TRBD1. V was pared by 4 bases and J by 1 base, with 7 bases of the junction left unmatched. The CDR3 runs to 15 residues. Germline V gene lookup returns CDR1 SGHNT and CDR2 YYREEE (reference sequence). CDR3 amino acids: CASSASTGINYGYTF. CDR3 coding DNA: TGTGCCAGCAGCGCTTCGACAGGGATTAACTATGGCTACACCTTC.

The rearrangement uses TRBV5-6 and TRBJ2-7; 7 nucleotides align to TRBD1. The CDR3 sequence is 15 residues long. The germline V gene has CDR1 SGHDT and CDR2 YYEEEE. Unmatched junction bases numbered 8, after V lost 1 base and J lost 4 bases. CDR3 loop: CASSLTGVWGYEQYF. The CDR3 nucleotides are TGTGCCAGCAGCTTGACAGGGGTTTGGGGGTACGAGCAGTACTTC.

CDR3 loop: CASSFPPGTSPYSYEQYF. The CDR3 DNA sequence: TGTGCCAGCAGCTTTCCGCCGGGGACTAGCCCCTACTCCTACGAGCAGTACTTC. This chain connects TRBV7-2 to TRBJ2-7; the match to TRBD2 covers 9 bases. Germline assignment: CDR1 SGHTA and CDR2 FQGNSA. There are 18 residues in the CDR3. Trimming at V came to 3 bases and at J to 0 bases, leaving 12 bases not matched to a gene.

V gene TRBV2 combines with J gene TRBJ1-5; weak D call: TRBD1 (5 bases). V lost 8 bases and J lost 3, with 11 bases in between. CDR1 SNHLY and CDR2 FYNNEI come from the germline V gene. This CDR3 comprises 13 residues. CDR3 in DNA: TGTGCCAGCGGAAGGGGTGACAATCAGCCCCAGCATTTT. Translating gives CASGRGDNQPQHF.

V and J are TRBV7-8 and TRBJ2-3; 12 bases map to TRBD2. Per the germline V gene, CDR1 is SGHVS and CDR2 is FQNEAQ. The J segment lost 8 bases and the V segment lost 5 bases, leaving 8 bases of the junction unmatched. The CDR3 runs 15 residues. The CDR3 loop is CASSPTSGRWVTQYF. DNA of the CDR3: TGTGCCAGCAGCCCGACTAGCGGGAGATGGGTTACGCAGTATTTT.

Comments on this clone: Germline and junction disagree at one end, which may indicate a read error. The CDR3 is CASSSVDRGKLF. CDR3 DNA: TGTGCCAGCAGTTCCGTTGACAGGGGGAAGCTTTTT. This chain links TRBV2 with TRBJ1-4, with 9 bases matching TRBD1. Germline loops: CDR1 SNHLY, CDR2 FYNNEI. This CDR3 is built from 12 residues.

CDR3 coding DNA: TGTGCCAGCAGGGGACAGCGCTCTGGGGCCAACGTCCTGACTTTC. It yields the protein CASRGQRSGANVLTF. The V gene is TRBV27, the J gene TRBJ2-6; 7 bases align to TRBD1. J was trimmed by 0 bases and V by 6 bases; bases with no gene match: 2. This CDR3 is 15 amino acids long. The germline gives CDR1 MNHEY, CDR2 SMNVEV (reference sequence). Full variable domain (rest looked up from reference TRBV27 and TRBJ2-6): EAQVTQNPRYLITVTGKKLTVTCSQNMNHEYMSWYRQDPGLGLRQIYYSMNVEVTDKGDVPEGYKVSRKEKRNFPLILESPSPNQTSLYFCASRGQRSGANVLTFGAGSRLTVL.

This chain uses TRBV6-5 with TRBJ2-5; 8 bases align to TRBD1. The germline V gene has CDR1 MNHEY and CDR2 SVGAGI. This CDR3 is built from 14 residues. V trimming: 6 bases; J trimming: 3 bases; junction bases outside the gene matches: 6. The CDR3 bases are TGTGCCAGCAGCTTCTACAGGGGGAAAGAGACCCAGTACTTC. Amino acid sequence: CASSFYRGKETQYF.

The rearrangement joins TRBV11-3 to TRBJ2-1; TRBD2 matches at 8 bases. Germline V gene sequence: CDR1 SGHNT, CDR2 YENEEA. The V segment lost 2 bases and the J segment 10 bases; nucleotides outside the gene matches: 7. This CDR3 spans 14 amino acids. The CDR3 DNA sequence: TGTGCCAGCAGCTTATTGAGCGGGAGAGGGGAGCAGTTCTTC. It specifies CASSLLSGRGEQFF.

The chain couples TRBV5-6 to TRBJ2-3; 11 bases are a match to TRBD2. CDR1 is SGHDT and CDR2 is YYEEEE in the germline V gene. The CDR3 is 17 amino acids. Trimming removed 0 bases from V and 5 bases from J; junction bases left unmatched: 8. Written as DNA, the CDR3 is TGTGCCAGCAGCTTGGAGAGTAGCGGGAGGGAGGGAGATACGCAGTATTTT. Its protein product is CASSLESSGREGDTQYF.

J is TRBJ2-2 and V is TRBV2, with a possible D match to TRBD2 (6 bases). Germline lookup yields CDR1 SNHLY and CDR2 FYNNEI. The CDR3 extends over 15 amino acids. The V end was cut by 7 bases, the J end by 5 bases, with 17 bases between. The CDR3 spells CASKRAGKGTGELFF. As DNA, the CDR3 is TGTGCCAGCAAAAGGGCGGGAAAGGGTACCGGGGAGCTGTTTTTT.

The chain links TRBV4-1 to TRBJ2-3, with TRBD2 identical over 10 bases. With V trimmed by 3 bases and J by 2 bases, 5 bases remained unmatched. The CDR3 is 16 residues long. Germline V lookup: CDR1 MGHRA, CDR2 YSYEKL. CDR3 protein: CASSQRLAGPTDTQYF. The DNA of the CDR3 is TGCGCCAGCAGCCAGAGACTAGCGGGTCCCACAGATACGCAGTATTTT.

The chain carries TRBV28 and TRBJ2-7; 8 bases are a match to TRBD1. The germline V gene has CDR1 MDHEN and CDR2 SYDVKM. This CDR3 contains 16 residues. V lost 2 bases to trimming and J lost 0 bases; unmatched junction nucleotides: 6. The CDR3 reads CASSLRDRITSYEQYF. The CDR3, as DNA: TGTGCCAGCAGTTTAAGGGACAGGATTACCTCCTACGAGCAGTACTTC.

This chain connects TRBV12-5 to TRBJ2-7, with 8 bases matching TRBD1. This CDR3 is built from 14 residues. Per the germline V gene, CDR1 is LGHNT and CDR2 is FRNRAP. V gave up 6 bases and J gave up 3 bases; unmatched junction bases: 7. The CDR3 here is CASGATGVVYEQYF. The CDR3 DNA reads TGTGCTAGTGGCGCGACAGGGGTTGTCTACGAGCAGTACTTC.

The V and J genes are TRBV12-3 or TRBV12-4 and TRBJ1-1; the match to TRBD1 covers 7 bases. The CDR3 covers 13 residues. V shed 6 bases and J 12 bases; nucleotides not matched to a gene: 13. The CDR3 DNA reads as TGTGCCAGCAGAGATTCGCCCGACAGGGAGACTTTCTTT. Translating gives CASRDSPDRETFF.

The V gene is TRBV7-2, the J gene TRBJ1-4, with a weak D call TRBD1 (5 bases). The CDR3 loop spans 17 amino acids. V was cut by 4 bases and J by 5 bases, with 20 bases left in between. CDR1 is SGHTA, CDR2 FQGNSA, per germline. CDR3 nucleotides: TGTGCCAGCAGCTCGCTAAAGTTCGACAGCAGAAATGAAAAACTGTTTTTT. This sequence encodes CASSSLKFDSRNEKLFF.

The rearrangement links TRBV6-1 to TRBJ2-1; TRBD1 is a possible D gene (6 bases). CDR3 length equals 14 residues. Germline assignment: CDR1 MNHNS and CDR2 SASEGT. V was cut by 2 bases and J by 9 bases, with 14 bases left in between. The CDR3 DNA is TGTGCCAGCAGTGAAACAGGGATAGGGGCTGAGCAGTTCTTC. Amino acids: CASSETGIGAEQFF.

This chain uses TRBV10-3 with TRBJ2-7; D gene unclear. The ends were cut back, 6 bases at V and 3 bases at J, with 15 bases in the middle. The CDR3 loop spans 14 amino acids. From germline, CDR1 is ENHRY and CDR2 SYGVKD. CDR3 in DNA: TGTGCCATCAGGGCTAGAAATACTTTCTACGAGCAGTACTTC. Translated, it gives CAIRARNTFYEQYF.

The chain couples TRBV6-5 to TRBJ1-3; the D is unclear. The germline CDR1 and CDR2 sequences are MNHEY and SVGAGI. Trimming stripped 8 bases from V and 5 bases from J, with 19 bases between. The CDR3 length is 15 residues. In DNA form, the CDR3 reads TGTGCCAGCGCCTCGACGGGTTCAGTTCGAAACACCATATATTTT. This encodes CASASTGSVRNTIYF.